The 10 T cell receptor beta chains presented below share a single source sample, sequenced in a study of blood T cell repertoires in COVID-19. This table comes from immunoSEQ multiplex PCR, and its TCRdb copy is limited to in-frame clones, with some not included. The sample comprises 95,000 to 110,000 clones, nearly 85% of which are singletons, and about an eighth rests with the top ten. Sample: peripheral blood. The receptors originated from a human donor in a cohort sampled during active or convalescent COVID-19.

The chain has TRBV28 and TRBJ1-4; D may be TRBD1 (5 bases). Germline V lookup: CDR1 MDHEN, CDR2 SYDVKM. Trimming shortened V by 6 bases and J by 0 bases, and 14 bases separated the two germline ends. The CDR3 runs 16 residues. The CDR3 DNA sequence: TGTGCCAGCAGGCCACGGGCGGGGGCAACTAATGAAAAACTGTTTTTT. This translates into CASRPRAGATNEKLFF.

This chain links TRBV7-2 with TRBJ1-6; D remains unclear. V shed 3 bases and J shed 9 bases, with 15 bases lying between them. Germline lookup yields CDR1 SGHTA and CDR2 FQGNSA. The CDR3 contains 15 residues. The CDR3, as DNA: TGTGCCAGCAGCTTCACGGGAAGCCCTAGTTCACCCCTCCACTTT. This encodes CASSFTGSPSSPLHF.

The chain links TRBV13 to TRBJ1-5, with D hard to call. The CDR3 runs to 14 residues. Germline-derived CDR1 and CDR2 are PRHDT and FYEKMQ (reference sequence). Trimming left V 5 bases short and J 3 bases short, with 11 bases between. The CDR3 sequence is CASSRGPLNQPQHF. The CDR3, as DNA: TGTGCCAGCAGCCGCGGTCCTCTCAATCAGCCCCAGCATTTT.

V usage is TRBV28 and J usage is TRBJ1-2; D gene uncertain. The length of the CDR3 is 12 residues. V lost 1 base to trimming and J lost 8 bases, with 8 bases between them. Germline loops: CDR1 MDHEN, CDR2 SYDVKM. In DNA, the CDR3 is TGTGCCAGCAGTTTATCGGGTTACGGCTACACCTTC. This translates into CASSLSGYGYTF.

The chain is built from TRBV5-1 and TRBJ2-1, with a weak D call TRBD1 (5 bases). The CDR3 runs to 15 residues. Germline CDR1 is SGHRS and CDR2 is YFSETQ. V was shortened by 6 bases and J by 8 bases, with 21 bases between the two germline ends. CDR3 nucleotide sequence: TGCGCCAGCACAAGGGGCAGTCACCCGTCGGATGAGCAGTTCTTC. This codes for CASTRGSHPSDEQFF.

The chain recombines TRBV20-1 with TRBJ1-4; no definite D call. V was shortened by 3 bases and J by 1 base, with 9 bases between the two germline ends. The CDR3 covers 14 residues. Germline loops: CDR1 DFQATT, CDR2 SNEGSKA (reference sequence). The CDR3 loop is CSASSDITNEKLFF. Written as DNA, the CDR3 is TGCAGTGCTAGTTCCGACATAACTAATGAAAAACTGTTTTTT.

The V and J genes are TRBV29-1 and TRBJ1-5, with D maybe TRBD1 (6 bases). Trimming pared 7 bases from V and 4 bases from J, leaving 11 bases between. The CDR3 extends over 12 amino acids. From germline, CDR1 is SQVTM and CDR2 ANQGSEA. CDR3 nucleotide sequence: TGCAGCGCTGGGACACCTAATCAGCCCCAGCATTTT. It codes for CSAGTPNQPQHF.

The chain uses TRBV7-2 and TRBJ1-2, with 7 bases lining up with TRBD1. V was clipped by 5 bases and J by 4 bases; unmatched bases: 4. The CDR3 runs to 13 residues. Germline CDR1 reads SGHTA; CDR2 reads FQGNSA. Here the CDR3 reads CASSPTGSYGYTF. The CDR3 coding sequence is TGTGCCAGCAGCCCGACAGGGAGCTATGGCTACACCTTC.

This clone appeared once. The V and J genes are TRBV9 and TRBJ2-1, with 11 bases lining up with TRBD2. The ends lost 4 bases at V and 3 bases at J; junction bases unmatched: 3. Germline CDR1 reads SGDLS; CDR2 reads YYNGEE. This CDR3 spans 15 amino acids. CDR3 region: CASSPLAGGYNEQFF. The DNA of the CDR3 is TGTGCCAGCAGCCCCCTAGCGGGGGGCTACAATGAGCAGTTCTTC.

The genes are TRBV2 and TRBJ2-2; TRBD2 matches at 8 bases. Germline CDR1 and CDR2: SNHLY and FYNNEI. V lost 5 bases, J lost 1 base, and 6 bases stayed unmatched. This CDR3 spans 16 amino acids. In DNA form, the CDR3 reads TGTGCCAGCAGTCCCAGCGGGGGCCGGAACACCGGGGAGCTGTTTTTT. Translated: CASSPSGGRNTGELFF.